This T cell receptor (beta chain) was documented in a study of vaccination effects on CD4 cells after COVID-19. As for the study in general: Post-vaccine sampling occurred a median 72 days after the second dose. Findings and limits, study-wide: Sampling in the study covered few convalescent patients and included no early post-infection timepoints. Clones that were induced by infection or by vaccine showed marked contraction late after vaccination.

Produced via immunoSEQ multiplex PCR; TCRdb's table is partial and in-frame only. The table lists 50,000 to 80,000 clones, around 85% of them singletons. Germline lookup yields CDR1 GTSNPN and CDR2 SVGIG (reference sequence). V was clipped by 6 bases and J by 0 bases, with 14 bases between them. The CDR3 has 14 residues. Culture lasted about nine days before CD4+ T cell isolation. Two doses of either BNT162b2 or mRNA-1273 were given to each participant. Testing of the vaccine recipients showed negative nucleocapsid antibodies and no prior SARS-CoV-2 infection. As to this clone: No antigen is known for it.

This chain joins TRBV30 and TRBJ1-1, with D possibly matching TRBD1 (6 bases). This sequence was found in a human donor who received a COVID-19 vaccine. The sequencing here drew on CD4+ T cells from PBMCs cultured without peptide, taken after COVID-19 vaccination. This chain's CDR3 is CACKRGTVNTEAFF. CDR3 DNA: TGTGCCTGTAAAAGGGGGACGGTGAACACTGAAGCTTTCTTT.